The 16 T cell receptor beta chains presented below share a single source sample, sequenced in a study of shared clonotypes between healthy human individuals. Repertoires were generated with immunoSEQ multiplex PCR, while TCRdb's copy carries only in-frame clones and drops some. The repertoire holds roughly 2,000,000 clones, with over 85% as singletons. CD45RO-negative, CCR7-selected cells formed the naive CD8 fraction, which excluded terminally differentiated effector memory CD45RA+ cells. Sequencing was performed on naive CD8+ T cells from PBMCs. Source of these receptors: a young man in good health. Some clones in this sample may be carry-over from other donors' samples.

The gene calls are TRBV27 and TRBJ2-1; D is undetermined. The germline V gene encodes CDR1 MNHEY and CDR2 SMNVEV (reference sequence). The CDR3 spans 15 residues. Trimming stripped 6 bases from V and 0 bases from J, with 12 bases between. The CDR3: CASSPLRRSYNEQFF. The CDR3 nucleotides read TGTGCCAGCAGCCCATTACGTCGCTCCTACAATGAGCAGTTCTTC.

The V gene is TRBV6-6, the J gene TRBJ1-1; a weak D match, TRBD1 (6 bases). V was pared by 2 bases and J by 5 bases, with 12 bases between. This CDR3 is built from 14 residues. Per germline, CDR1 MNHNY and CDR2 SVGAGI (reference sequence). The CDR3 DNA sequence: TGTGCCAGCAGTTACGGTGAGGGGGTGACTGAAGCTTTCTTT. It is translated as CASSYGEGVTEAFF.

This chain connects TRBV9 to TRBJ2-7, with TRBD1 identical over 7 bases. V was pared by 3 bases and J by 13 bases, with 16 bases of the junction left unmatched. Germline V gene sequence: CDR1 SGDLS, CDR2 YYNGEE. This CDR3 region has 14 residues. Here the CDR3 reads CASSGRDSQRFLYF. The CDR3 DNA follows: TGTGCCAGCAGCGGACGGGACAGTCAACGGTTCCTCTACTTC.

In DNA form, the CDR3 reads TGTGCCAGCTCACCACTATCCCCTCACGATCTAAACACTGAAGCTTTCTTT. This gives the protein CASSPLSPHDLNTEAFF. The chain is built from TRBV18 and TRBJ1-1; D unresolved. Between the trimmed V and J ends, which lost 1 base and 2 bases, there was a span of 17 bases. The CDR3 length is 17 residues. Per germline, CDR1 KGHSH and CDR2 LQKENI.

The V call is TRBV7-2, the J call TRBJ2-7, with 12 bases identical to TRBD2. Losses at the gene ends were 5 bases for V and 3 bases for J; bases not matched to a gene: 5. The CDR3 spans 15 residues. Germline values: CDR1 SGHTA, CDR2 FQGNSA. In DNA, the CDR3 is TGTGCCAGCAGCCAAACGGGACTAGCGGGCTACGAGCAGTACTTC. Residues: CASSQTGLAGYEQYF.

This chain uses TRBV28 with TRBJ1-5; no clear D gene. The length of the CDR3 is 15 residues. V lost 4 bases and J lost 5, with 15 bases in between. From germline, CDR1 is MDHEN and CDR2 SYDVKM. The CDR3 DNA follows: TGTGCCAGCAGTTCAAGAGAGATCATGGATCAGCCCCAGCATTTT. As protein: CASSSREIMDQPQHF.

The rearrangement links TRBV27 to TRBJ2-7; 8 bases line up with TRBD1. With 2 bases clipped from V and 6 bases from J, the junction kept 6 bases outside the gene matches. The germline V gene has CDR1 MNHEY and CDR2 SMNVEV (reference sequence). The CDR3 covers 14 residues. CDR3 sequence: CASSLTQGAFEQYF. CDR3 sequence (DNA): TGTGCCAGCAGTTTAACGCAGGGGGCTTTCGAGCAGTACTTC.

This clone came up once. This chain uses TRBV15 with TRBJ2-7; 7 bases are a match to TRBD1. V lost 4 bases and J lost 11; bases outside the gene matches: 11. The CDR3 has 13 residues. Germline V gene data show CDR1 as LNHNV and CDR2 as YYDKDF (reference sequence). This CDR3 reads CATSTRDSPKKYF. As DNA, the CDR3 is TGTGCCACCAGCACCCGGGACAGCCCTAAGAAGTACTTC. The entire variable domain, with the rest obtained from reference TRBV15 and TRBJ2-7, is as follows: DAMVIQNPRYQVTQFGKPVTLSCSQTLNHNVMYWYQQKSSQAPKLLFHYYDKDFNNEADTPDNFQSRRPNTSFCFLDIRSPGLGDTAMYLCATSTRDSPKKYFGPGTRLTVT.

The chain carries TRBV28 and TRBJ2-3; 7 nucleotides line up with TRBD1. CDR3 length: 15 amino acids. Germline V gene data show CDR1 as MDHEN and CDR2 as SYDVKM. V was pared by 5 bases and J by 2 bases, with 7 bases of the junction left unmatched. The CDR3 here is CASSPGTVYTDTQYF. CDR3 DNA: TGTGCCAGCAGTCCTGGGACAGTATACACAGATACGCAGTATTTT.

A single count supports this clone. The chain combines TRBV27 with TRBJ1-5; 7 positions match TRBD1. This CDR3 contains 16 residues. The trim removed 4 bases at V and 1 base at J, leaving 7 bases unmatched. CDR1 and CDR2 from the germline V gene are MNHEY and SMNVEV (reference sequence). The DNA of the CDR3 is TGTGCCAGCAGTTCCAACAGGGGTTACAGCAATCAGCCCCAGCATTTT. Protein: CASSSNRGYSNQPQHF.

About this clone itself: The same CDR3 arises from other DNA sequences in this sample as well. This rearrangement joins TRBV25-1 to TRBJ2-5; D is perhaps TRBD2 (6 bases). V lost 6 bases to trimming and J lost 3 bases, with 8 bases between them. The length of the CDR3 is 12 residues. Germline V CDR1 and CDR2: MGHDK, SYGVNS. The CDR3 DNA is TGTGCCAGCAGAGGAGGGGAAGAGACCCAGTACTTC. It codes for CASRGGEETQYF.

This clone was counted a few times. This chain joins TRBV6-1 and TRBJ1-5; D not resolved. Germline CDR1 reads MNHNS; CDR2 reads SASEGT. The CDR3 is 16 amino acids. The V and J ends lost 2 bases and 2 bases respectively, with 13 bases between them. In DNA, the CDR3 is TGTGCCAGCAGTGAACGAAGCCCGGCGGGCAATCAGCCCCAGCATTTT. Protein sequence: CASSERSPAGNQPQHF.

There are a few counts of this clone. The chain is built from TRBV28 and TRBJ1-5; no clear D gene. Germline V CDR1 and CDR2: MDHEN, SYDVKM. V was pared by 2 bases and J by 3 bases, with 5 bases between. The CDR3 runs to 13 residues. The chain's CDR3 is CASSLIDNQPQHF. DNA of the CDR3: TGTGCCAGCAGTTTAATCGACAATCAGCCCCAGCATTTT.

Of note for this clone: The sample has other DNA sequences that encode this CDR3 too. This rearrangement joins TRBV5-1 to TRBJ2-3; 9 bases match TRBD1. V lost 0 bases, J lost 1 base, and 0 bases stayed unmatched. The length of the CDR3 is 15 residues. Per germline, CDR1 SGHRS and CDR2 YFSETQ. CDR3 nucleotide sequence: TGCGCCAGCAGCTTGGGGACAGGGGGCACAGATACGCAGTATTTT. This translates into CASSLGTGGTDTQYF.

The chain joins TRBV7-6 to TRBJ1-1; D is undetermined. The CDR3 is 17 residues long. Germline-derived CDR1 and CDR2 are SGHVS and FNYEAQ. With 5 bases removed from V and 4 bases from J, the gap between germline ends came to 23 bases. The CDR3 protein is CASSQTEPVHPFTEAFF. The CDR3 DNA sequence: TGTGCCAGCAGCCAAACGGAACCGGTCCACCCTTTCACTGAAGCTTTCTTT.

The CDR3 DNA sequence: TGTGCCAGCAGTCCGACAGGTTCTGAAGCTTTCTTT. It specifies CASSPTGSEAFF. The chain is built from TRBV28 and TRBJ1-1; a weak D match, TRBD1 (6 bases). Trimming pared 5 bases from V and 6 bases from J, leaving 10 bases between. CDR1 and CDR2 (germline): MDHEN, SYDVKM. CDR3 length equals 12 residues.